Given below is one T cell receptor beta chain in context. Other DNA sequences in the same sample also yield this CDR3. The source of the sample is a study of blood T cell repertoires in COVID-19. Across the study: Material from acute and convalescent COVID-19 was sourced from the United States, Italy and Spain. Sample material is recorded as cDNA or gDNA derived from T cells, B-cell-depleted T cells, or PBMCs.

Original processing methods: Nucleated cell counts were estimated from reference gene primer amplification. Generated by immunoSEQ multiplex PCR, the TCRdb table keeps only in-frame clones and is missing some. That table gives V, J and clone size, and the DNA gave D and trimming. The sample shows just over 150,000 clones, 80% of them seen only once. Germline CDR1 and CDR2: SGHNT and YYREEE (reference sequence). The CDR3 runs 13 residues. V lost 0 bases, J lost 3 bases, and 5 bases lay in between. Material: peripheral blood. The sequence was obtained from a man aged 55 to 70 with acute or convalescent COVID-19. This chain joins TRBV5-4 and TRBJ2-3; perhaps TRBD2 as D (5 bases). This CDR3 is CASSLAGTDTQYF. DNA for the CDR3: TGTGCCAGCAGCTTGGCGGGGACAGATACGCAGTATTTT.